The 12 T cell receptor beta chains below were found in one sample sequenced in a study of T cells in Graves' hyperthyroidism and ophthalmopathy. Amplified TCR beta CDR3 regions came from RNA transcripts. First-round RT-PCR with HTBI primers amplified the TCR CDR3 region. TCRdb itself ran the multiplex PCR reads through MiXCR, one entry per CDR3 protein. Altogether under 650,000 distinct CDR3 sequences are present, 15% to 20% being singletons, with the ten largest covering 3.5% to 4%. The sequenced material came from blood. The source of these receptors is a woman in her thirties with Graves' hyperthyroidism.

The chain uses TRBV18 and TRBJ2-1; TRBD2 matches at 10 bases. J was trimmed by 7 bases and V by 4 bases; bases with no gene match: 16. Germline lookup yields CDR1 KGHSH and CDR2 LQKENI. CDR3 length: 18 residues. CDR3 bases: TGTGCCAGCTCACTGTTCAGCCAAGCGGGAGGGGGTGTGAATGAGCAGTTCTTC. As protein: CASSLFSQAGGGVNEQFF.

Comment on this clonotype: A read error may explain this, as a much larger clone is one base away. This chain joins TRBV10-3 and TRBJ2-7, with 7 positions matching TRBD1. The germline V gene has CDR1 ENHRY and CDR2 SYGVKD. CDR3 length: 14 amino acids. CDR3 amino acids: CAISEGTDDYERYF. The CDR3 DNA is TGTGCCATCAGTGAGGGGACAGACGACTACGAGCGGTACTTC.

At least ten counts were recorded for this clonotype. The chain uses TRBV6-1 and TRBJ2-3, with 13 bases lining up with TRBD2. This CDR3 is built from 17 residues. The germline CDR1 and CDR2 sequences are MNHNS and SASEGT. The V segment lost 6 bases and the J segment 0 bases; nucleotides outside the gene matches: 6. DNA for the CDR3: TGTGCCAGCAGACGGACTAGCGGGGGATCTAGCACAGATACGCAGTATTTT. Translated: CASRRTSGGSSTDTQYF.

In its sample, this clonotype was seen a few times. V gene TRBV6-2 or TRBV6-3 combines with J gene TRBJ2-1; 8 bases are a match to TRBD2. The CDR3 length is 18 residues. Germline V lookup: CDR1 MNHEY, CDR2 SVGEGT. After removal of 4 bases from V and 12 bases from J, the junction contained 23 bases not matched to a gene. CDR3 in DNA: TGTGCCAGCAGTTCCCACTCATTGGCGGGAGGAACAGGTTTTGGGCAGTTCTTC. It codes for CASSSHSLAGGTGFGQFF.

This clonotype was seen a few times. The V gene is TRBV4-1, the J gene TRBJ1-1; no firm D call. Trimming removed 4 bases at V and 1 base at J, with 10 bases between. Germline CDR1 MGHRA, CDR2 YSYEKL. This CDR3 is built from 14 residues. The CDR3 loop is CASSRLLRNTEAFF. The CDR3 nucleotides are TGCGCCAGCAGCCGACTCCTCAGGAACACTGAAGCTTTCTTT.

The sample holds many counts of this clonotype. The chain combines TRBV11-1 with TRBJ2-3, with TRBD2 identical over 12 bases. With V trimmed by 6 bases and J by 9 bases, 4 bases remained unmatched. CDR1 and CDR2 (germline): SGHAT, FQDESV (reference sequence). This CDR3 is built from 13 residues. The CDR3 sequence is CASRETSGRTQYF. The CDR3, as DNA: TGTGCCAGCAGAGAAACTAGCGGGAGGACGCAGTATTTT.

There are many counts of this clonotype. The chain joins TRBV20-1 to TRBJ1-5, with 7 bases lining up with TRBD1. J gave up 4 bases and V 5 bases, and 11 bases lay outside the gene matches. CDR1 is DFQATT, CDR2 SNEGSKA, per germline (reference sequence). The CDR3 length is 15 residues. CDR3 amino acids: CSAAVTGDVNQPQHF. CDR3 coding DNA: TGCAGTGCTGCCGTAACAGGGGATGTGAATCAGCCCCAGCATTTT.

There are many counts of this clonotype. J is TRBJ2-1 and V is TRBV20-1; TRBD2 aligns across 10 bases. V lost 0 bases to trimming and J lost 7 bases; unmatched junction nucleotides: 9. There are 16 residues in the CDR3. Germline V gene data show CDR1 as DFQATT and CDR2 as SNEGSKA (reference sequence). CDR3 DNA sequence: TGCAGTGCTAGAGATCCAAGTCTAGCGGGAGTTAATGAGCAGTTCTTC. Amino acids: CSARDPSLAGVNEQFF.

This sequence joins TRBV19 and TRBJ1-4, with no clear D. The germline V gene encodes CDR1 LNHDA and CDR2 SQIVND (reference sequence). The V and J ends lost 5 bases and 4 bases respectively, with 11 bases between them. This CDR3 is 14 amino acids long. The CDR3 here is CASSLPSGNEKLFF. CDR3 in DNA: TGTGCCAGTAGTCTCCCGTCCGGTAATGAAAAACTGTTTTTT.

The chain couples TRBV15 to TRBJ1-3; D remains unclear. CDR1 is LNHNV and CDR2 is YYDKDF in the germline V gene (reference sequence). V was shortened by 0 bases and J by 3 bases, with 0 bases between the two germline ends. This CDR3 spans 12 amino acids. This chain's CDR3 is CATSRDGNTIYF. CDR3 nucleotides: TGTGCCACCAGCAGAGATGGAAACACCATATATTTT.

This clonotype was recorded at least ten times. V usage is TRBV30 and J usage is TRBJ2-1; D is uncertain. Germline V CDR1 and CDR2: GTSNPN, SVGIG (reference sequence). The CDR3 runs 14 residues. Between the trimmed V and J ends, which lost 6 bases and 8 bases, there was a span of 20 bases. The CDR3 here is CACFSDHKVDEQFF. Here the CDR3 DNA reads TGTGCCTGCTTCTCGGACCATAAGGTCGATGAGCAGTTCTTC.

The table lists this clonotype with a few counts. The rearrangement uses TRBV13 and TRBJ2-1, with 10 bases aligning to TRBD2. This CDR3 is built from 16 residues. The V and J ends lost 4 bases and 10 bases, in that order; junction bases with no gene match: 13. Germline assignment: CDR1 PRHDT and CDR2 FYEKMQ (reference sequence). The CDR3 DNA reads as TGTGCCAGCAGCTCTATAGGGGCTAGCGGGAGCCGGGAGCAGTTCTTC. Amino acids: CASSSIGASGSREQFF. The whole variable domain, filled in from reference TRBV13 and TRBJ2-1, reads AAGVIQSPRHLIKEKRETATLKCYPIPRHDTVYWYQQGPGQDPQFLISFYEKMQSDKGSIPDRFSAQQFSDYHSELNMSSLELGDSALYFCASSSIGASGSREQFFGPGTRLTVL.